One T cell receptor beta chain is described in this entry. What it binds is not known. This specimen comes from a study of cytomegalovirus exposure and HLA in healthy donors. General study findings and limits: The CMV antigen specificity of three CMV-associated chains was confirmed through in vitro analysis. Reported results showed that the classifier diagnosed cytomegalovirus status with high specificity and sensitivity. The majority of TCR sequences were rare, yet some public TCRs appeared in many donors. The authors listed 150 to 200 TCR beta chains as cytomegalovirus-associated.

Sequencing used immunoSEQ multiplex PCR; TCRdb keeps in-frame clones, though not all of them. The repertoire holds about 220,000 clones, with about 86% as singletons. Losses at the gene ends were 4 bases for V and 7 bases for J; bases not matched to a gene: 11. The CDR3 length is 16 residues. Germline-derived CDR1 and CDR2 are SEHNR and FQNEAQ (reference sequence). The source is a man aged 18 to 29 in good health and CMV-seronegative. The V call is TRBV7-9, the J call TRBJ2-2; 8 bases match TRBD2. Sample: PBMCs. The chain's CDR3 is CASSSGQRGYVGELFF. The CDR3 DNA reads as TGTGCCAGCAGCTCGGGGCAGCGGGGGTATGTCGGGGAGCTGTTTTTT.